The text below deals with one T cell receptor (beta chain). The sample belongs to a study of T cell responses to AZD1222 COVID-19 vaccine. The V end was cut by 3 bases, the J end by 4 bases, with 6 bases between. Germline V gene lookup returns CDR1 SGHVS and CDR2 FQNEAQ. The CDR3 loop spans 12 amino acids. Some clones are missing from TCRdb's copy, which holds only in-frame ones; the method was immunoSEQ multiplex PCR. The sample shows about 140,000 clones, more than 70% of them seen only once. The chain joins TRBV7-8 to TRBJ1-2, with unresolved D. This specimen consisted of peripheral blood, obtained on day 0 of AZD1222 vaccination. This TCR was sampled from an adult in good health. The CDR3 DNA reads as TGTGCCAGCAGCTTGGATCGCTATGGCTACACCTTC. Amino acid sequence: CASSLDRYGYTF. Full variable domain (remainder filled in from reference TRBV7-8 and TRBJ1-2): GAGVSQSPRYKVAKRGQDVALRCDPISGHVSLFWYQQALGQGPEFLTYFQNEAQLDKSGLPSDRFFAERPEGSVSTLKIQRTQQEDSAVYLCASSLDRYGYTFGSGTRLTVV.